This is a list of T cell receptor beta chains from one sample in a study of T cells expressing NK-cell markers. TCRdb re-called the 5' RACE reads; every CDR3 protein appears as one record, without DNA. In all, the sample yields around 550,000 distinct CDR3 sequences. The sample comprised blood T cells: a sorted CD56 or NKG2C T cell subset, CD4+ or CD8+ T cells, or bulk PBMC T cells (not recorded which). All receptors derive from a man aged 18 to 30 in good health. Each CDR3 is given with its conserved first and last residue.

>11|TRBV9|TRBJ2-1
CASSVGGEQFF
>12|TRBV29-1|TRBJ1-2
CSAGLANYGYTF
>16|TRBV12-3/TRBV12-4|TRBJ2-3
CASSLEEPRAGDTQYF
>15|TRBV29-1|TRBJ2-1
CSVGTGTGVQNEQFF
>17|TRBV5-1|TRBJ2-3
CASSSGLAGGHTDTQYF
>14|TRBV14|TRBJ2-1
CASRVTSGNNEQFF
>13|TRBV20-1|TRBJ2-1
CSARDPQGGEQFF
>16|TRBV7-2|TRBJ1-1
CASSTRGGEMNTEAFF
>17|TRBV27|TRBJ2-1
CASSLSLSPLFYNEQFF
>15|TRBV4-1|TRBJ2-7
CASSHPGQGANEQYF
>15|TRBV2|TRBJ2-1
CASTPGGTGRNEQFF
>12|TRBV7-9|TRBJ1-4
CASTRGYEKLFF
>15|TRBV5-1|TRBJ2-2
CASSWGTENTGELFF
>15|TRBV5-1|TRBJ2-1
CASSPVTSSYNEQFF
>13|TRBV20-1|TRBJ2-3
CSAGSGRGDTQYF
>15|TRBV4-2|TRBJ1-5
CASSQWDSPNQPQHF
>17|TRBV29-1|TRBJ2-6
CSVGRGEFGAGANVLTF
>17|TRBV9|TRBJ2-1
CASSVALAGTGYNEQFF
>15|TRBV5-4|TRBJ1-1
CASSLKMGRNTEAFF
>13|TRBV10-3|TRBJ2-1
CATSVSGPSEQFF
>15|TRBV5-1|TRBJ1-2
CASSTEGVANYGYTF
>17|TRBV7-2|TRBJ2-1
CASSLTGTGRSYNEQFF
>20|TRBV4-3|TRBJ1-4
CASSQYRVGQTVSANEKLFF
>14|TRBV6-5|TRBJ2-7
CASSYFGGGNEQYF
>15|TRBV12-3/TRBV12-4|TRBJ2-7
CASSPRGDHSYEQYF
>14|TRBV20-1|TRBJ1-1
CSASLDSRNTEAFF
>12|TRBV2|TRBJ2-7
CASGSRDHEQYF
>11|TRBV10-3|TRBJ2-1
CAISDISEQFF
>15|TRBV5-1|TRBJ2-7
CASSPTLTSAYEQYF
>19|TRBV11-2|TRBJ2-6
CASSLFSVSGSSGANVLTF
>14|TRBV15|TRBJ1-2
CATSASTGFYGYTF
>15|TRBV28|TRBJ1-5
CASLPRSGRNQPQHF
>13|TRBV12-3/TRBV12-4|TRBJ2-1
CASSDTSGTEQFF
>16|TRBV5-5|TRBJ2-3
CASSYLDRGSTDTQYF
>16|TRBV7-2|TRBJ2-5
CASSLPQGQGWETQYF
>16|TRBV11-2|TRBJ1-2
CASSFGRGPANYGYTF
>14|TRBV9|TRBJ2-7
CASSPLAVSYEQYF
>15|TRBV11-2|TRBJ2-7
CASRGAGGTSYEQYF
>14|TRBV20-1|TRBJ2-7
CSAPRTGRTYEQYF
>13|TRBV20-1|TRBJ2-1
CSAGRTAGNEQFF
>14|TRBV4-1|TRBJ1-2
CASSQGFPGNGYTF
>17|TRBV6-5|TRBJ2-1
CASSSHFVSGQYNEQFF
>12|TRBV28|TRBJ2-1
CASSELNNEQFF
>16|TRBV18|TRBJ1-5
CASSPGVPSSNQPQHF
>13|TRBV18|TRBJ1-4
CASSAEYNEKLFF
>15|TRBV5-5|TRBJ2-1
CASSLEGRHYNEQFF
>15|TRBV11-2|TRBJ1-2
CASTLGHGDITGYTF